One and the same sample provided the 10 T cell receptor beta chains below, sequenced in a study of T-cell memory formation after mild COVID-19. TCRdb reprocessed the 5' RACE reads via MiXCR and lists one record per CDR3 protein. Of around 300,000 distinct CDR3 sequences in the sample, 14% were seen once. Sequenced: PBMCs or a T cell subset sorted from them (not recorded which). The receptors stem from a man aged 18 to 30 who had mild COVID-19 (a few samples of this study predate the infection). Cell type and time point are not known.

This clonotype was found many times. The chain combines TRBV7-9 with TRBJ2-1; 12 positions agree with TRBD2. V lost 8 bases, J lost 4 bases, and 0 bases stayed unmatched. The CDR3 runs to 13 residues. Germline V lookup: CDR1 SEHNR, CDR2 FQNEAQ (reference sequence). CDR3 in DNA: TGTGCCAGCCTAGCGGGGGGGTACAATGAGCAGTTCTTC. Its protein is CASLAGGYNEQFF.

CDR3 in DNA: TGCAGCGTTAGGGTACAGGTGAACACTGAAGCTTTCTTT. It specifies CSVRVQVNTEAFF. The rearrangement joins TRBV29-1 to TRBJ1-1; perhaps TRBD1 as D (5 bases). CDR1 SQVTM and CDR2 ANQGSEA come from the germline V gene. V lost 5 bases, J lost 0 bases, and 10 bases lay in between. This CDR3 region has 13 residues.

The rearrangement uses TRBV19 and TRBJ2-7; D may match TRBD1 or TRBD2 (5 bases each). The ends were cut back, 3 bases at V and 3 bases at J, with 12 bases in the middle. This CDR3 contains 14 residues. Germline V gene sequence: CDR1 LNHDA, CDR2 SQIVND (reference sequence). The CDR3 protein is CASSISDGGYEQYF. The CDR3, as DNA: TGTGCCAGTAGTATTTCAGATGGGGGCTACGAGCAGTACTTC. The whole variable domain, filled in from reference TRBV19 and TRBJ2-7, reads DGGITQSPKYLFRKEGQNVTLSCEQNLNHDAMYWYRQDPGQGLRLIYYSQIVNDFQKGDIAEGYSVSREKKESFPLTVTSAQKNPTAFYLCASSISDGGYEQYFGPGTRLTVT.

This clonotype was recorded a few times. The rearrangement joins TRBV29-1 to TRBJ1-1, with D perhaps TRBD1 (6 bases). This CDR3 is 14 amino acids long. Germline CDR1 SQVTM, CDR2 ANQGSEA. V lost 4 bases, J lost 0 bases, and 12 bases lay in between. The CDR3 DNA sequence: TGCAGCGTTGGAGAGGCAGGGGTGAACACTGAAGCTTTCTTT. Its translation: CSVGEAGVNTEAFF. Complete variable domain (other parts from reference TRBV29-1 and TRBJ1-1): SAVISQKPSRDICQRGTSLTIQCQVDSQVTMMFWYRQQPGQSLTLIATANQGSEATYESGFVIDKFPISRPNLTFSTLTVSNMSPEDSSIYLCSVGEAGVNTEAFFGQGTRLTVV.

This clonotype came up a few times. This chain links TRBV6-2 or TRBV6-3 with TRBJ2-1, with TRBD2 matching 11 bases. CDR3 size: 15 residues. The germline gives CDR1 MNHEY, CDR2 SVGEGT. J lost 6 bases, V lost 6 bases, and 7 bases had no gene match. In nucleotides, the CDR3 is TGTGCCAGCAGCTCTCTAGCGGGGGGCTTCAATGAGCAGTTCTTC. Translating it yields CASSSLAGGFNEQFF.

CDR3 region: CASTSGTNTGELFF. The DNA of the CDR3 is TGTGCCAGTACTAGCGGGACGAACACCGGGGAGCTGTTTTTT. The chain joins TRBV6-5 to TRBJ2-2; the match to TRBD2 covers 10 bases. V dropped 9 bases and J dropped 0; count of bases not matched to a gene: 1. The germline gives CDR1 MNHEY, CDR2 SVGAGI. The CDR3 covers 14 residues.

V and J are TRBV12-3 or TRBV12-4 and TRBJ2-1; no clear D. This CDR3 comprises 14 residues. V shed 6 bases and J shed 9 bases, with 18 bases lying between them. The CDR3 is CASSFPTPPGEQFF. The CDR3 region has the DNA TGTGCCAGCAGCTTCCCGACTCCGCCGGGTGAGCAGTTCTTC.

The V call is TRBV9, the J call TRBJ1-1, with D possibly TRBD1 on 5 matching bases. This CDR3 is 12 amino acids long. The germline CDR1 and CDR2 sequences are SGDLS and YYNGEE. Deletions cut 0 bases from V and 8 bases from J, with 8 bases between. In DNA form, the CDR3 reads TGTGCCAGCAGCGTAGATGGGGGAGAAGCTTTCTTT. It translates to CASSVDGGEAFF.

In its sample, this clonotype was seen a few times. The rearrangement uses TRBV6-5 and TRBJ1-5; D not certain. CDR3 size: 13 residues. Germline lookup yields CDR1 MNHEY and CDR2 SVGAGI. The V end lost 0 bases, the J end lost 5 bases, and 5 bases lay between the germline ends. Here the CDR3 DNA reads TGTGCCAGCAGTTACTCGACCCATCAGCCCCAGCATTTT. The encoded protein is CASSYSTHQPQHF.

This clonotype came up a few times. The CDR3 sequence is CSAPPGKDSYNEQFF. CDR3 nucleotide sequence: TGCAGTGCCCCTCCCGGAAAGGACTCCTACAATGAGCAGTTCTTC. The V call is TRBV20-1, the J call TRBJ2-1; D is uncertain. The CDR3 is 15 residues long. From germline, CDR1 is DFQATT and CDR2 SNEGSKA (reference sequence). Trimming stripped 6 bases from V and 0 bases from J, with 15 bases between.